A selection of T cell receptor beta chains follows, all from one sample in a study of T cells in Graves' hyperthyroidism and ophthalmopathy. TCRdb analysed the multiplex PCR reads with MiXCR anew, one entry per CDR3 protein. The table records 550,000 to 650,000 distinct CDR3 sequences, 14% of them present only once. The specimen was blood. These receptor sequences come from a woman aged 30 to 39 with Graves' hyperthyroidism that later progressed to Graves' ophthalmopathy. Both conserved end residues are part of each CDR3. Each record gives: CDR3 length, D gene, V gene, J gene, clone size, CDR3 DNA, CDR3 protein. A D gene is named only where the DNA matches it firmly. For some rows the clone size is stated as once, few or many, or as a class when expanded; others skip it.

cdr3_length: 9; d_call: NA; v_call: TRBV24-1; j_call: TRBJ2-7; clone_size: NA; cdr3_nt: TGTCTTATTAACTACGAGCAGTACTTC; cdr3_aa: CLINYEQYF
cdr3_length: 13; d_call: NA; v_call: TRBV20-1; j_call: TRBJ1-4; clone_size: NA; cdr3_nt: TGCAGCCCAGCGAGCCCAACTAATGAAAAACTGTTTTTT; cdr3_aa: CSPASPTNEKLFF
cdr3_length: 15; d_call: NA; v_call: TRBV7-9; j_call: TRBJ2-1; clone_size: NA; cdr3_nt: TGTGCCAGCAGCCCGATATCAGGGGTGAACAATGAGCAGTTCTTC; cdr3_aa: CASSPISGVNNEQFF
cdr3_length: 15; d_call: TRBD2; v_call: TRBV4-3; j_call: TRBJ2-5; clone_size: many; cdr3_nt: TGCGCCAGCAGCCAAGAGGGTAGCGGGAGTGAGACCCAGTACTTC; cdr3_aa: CASSQEGSGSETQYF
cdr3_length: 13; d_call: NA; v_call: TRBV12-3/TRBV12-4; j_call: TRBJ2-2; clone_size: once; cdr3_nt: TGTGCCAGCAGTTTCCTTGGCACCGGGGAGCTGCTTTTT; cdr3_aa: CASSFLGTGELLF
cdr3_length: 13; d_call: NA; v_call: TRBV7-9; j_call: TRBJ2-7; clone_size: few; cdr3_nt: TGTGCCAGCAGCGGTGGCACAGCCTACGAGCAGTACTTC; cdr3_aa: CASSGGTAYEQYF
cdr3_length: 16; d_call: TRBD2; v_call: TRBV5-1; j_call: TRBJ2-1; clone_size: few; cdr3_nt: TGCGCCAGCAGCCCGATGACTAGCGGGAGTGGCAATGAGCAGTTCTTC; cdr3_aa: CASSPMTSGSGNEQFF
cdr3_length: 16; d_call: NA; v_call: TRBV6-2/TRBV6-3; j_call: TRBJ2-7; clone_size: many; cdr3_nt: TGTGCCAGCAGTTTACGGGCCTCACCGCTGGGGCGCGAGCAGTACTTC; cdr3_aa: CASSLRASPLGREQYF
cdr3_length: 14; d_call: TRBD2; v_call: TRBV7-9; j_call: TRBJ2-7; clone_size: few; cdr3_nt: TGTGCCAGCAGCTTGCGGGAGGGCCCCTACGAGCAGTACTTC; cdr3_aa: CASSLREGPYEQYF
cdr3_length: 13; d_call: NA; v_call: TRBV27; j_call: TRBJ1-1; clone_size: NA; cdr3_nt: TGTGCCAGCCAAAGAGGAGGGTACACTGAAGCTTTCTTT; cdr3_aa: CASQRGGYTEAFF
cdr3_length: 17; d_call: TRBD1; v_call: TRBV10-3; j_call: TRBJ1-1; clone_size: many; cdr3_nt: TGTGCCATCGCTAAGGCTGGACAGGGTGGGGGGAACACTGAAGCTTTCTTT; cdr3_aa: CAIAKAGQGGGNTEAFF
cdr3_length: 17; d_call: NA; v_call: TRBV6-1; j_call: TRBJ2-1; clone_size: few; cdr3_nt: TGTGCCAGCAGTGACTTCGGTCGGGACGCCACCTACAATGAGCAGTTCTTC; cdr3_aa: CASSDFGRDATYNEQFF
cdr3_length: 13; d_call: NA; v_call: TRBV24-1; j_call: TRBJ1-1; clone_size: many; cdr3_nt: TGTGCCACCAGTGATGTCCTGAACACTGAAGCTTTCTTT; cdr3_aa: CATSDVLNTEAFF
cdr3_length: 15; d_call: NA; v_call: TRBV18; j_call: TRBJ2-1; clone_size: NA; cdr3_nt: TGTGCCAGCTCACCATCGACTGGATGGGGTGATGAGCAGTTCTTC; cdr3_aa: CASSPSTGWGDEQFF
cdr3_length: 12; d_call: NA; v_call: TRBV15; j_call: TRBJ1-4; clone_size: NA; cdr3_nt: TGTGCCACCCTAGCTACGGGGGGAAAACTGTTTTTT; cdr3_aa: CATLATGGKLFF
cdr3_length: 16; d_call: TRBD2; v_call: TRBV28; j_call: TRBJ2-7; clone_size: NA; cdr3_nt: TGTGCCAGCAGTACGAGGACTAGCGGGATGTTGGACGAGCAGTACTTC; cdr3_aa: CASSTRTSGMLDEQYF
cdr3_length: 16; d_call: TRBD2; v_call: TRBV7-2; j_call: TRBJ2-1; clone_size: many; cdr3_nt: TGTGCCAGCAGCCGTCCCGGGACTAGCAAATACAATGAGCAGTTCTTC; cdr3_aa: CASSRPGTSKYNEQFF
cdr3_length: 13; d_call: NA; v_call: TRBV15; j_call: TRBJ1-1; clone_size: many; cdr3_nt: TGTGCCACCAGCAGAGCGTTGAACACTGAAGCTTTCTTT; cdr3_aa: CATSRALNTEAFF
cdr3_length: 14; d_call: NA; v_call: TRBV28; j_call: TRBJ2-5; clone_size: many; cdr3_nt: TGTGCCAGCAGTTTGGGGCAGGGATGGGAGACCCAGTACTTC; cdr3_aa: CASSLGQGWETQYF
cdr3_length: 14; d_call: TRBD1; v_call: TRBV12-3/TRBV12-4; j_call: TRBJ2-2; clone_size: many; cdr3_nt: TGTGCCAGCAGTTACAGGGGGAACACCGGGGAGCTGTTTTTT; cdr3_aa: CASSYRGNTGELFF
cdr3_length: 14; d_call: NA; v_call: TRBV7-2; j_call: TRBJ1-5; clone_size: many; cdr3_nt: TGTGCCAGCAGGAGTGTTTCTAGCAATCAGCCCCAGCATTTT; cdr3_aa: CASRSVSSNQPQHF
cdr3_length: 13; d_call: NA; v_call: TRBV6-1; j_call: TRBJ2-5; clone_size: many; cdr3_nt: TGTGCCAGCCGACGGTCGTACCAAGAGACCCAGTACTTC; cdr3_aa: CASRRSYQETQYF
cdr3_length: 14; d_call: NA; v_call: TRBV6-1; j_call: TRBJ2-1; clone_size: few; cdr3_nt: TGTGCCAGCCGAGGCGCGAGCTCCTACAATGAGCAGTTCTTC; cdr3_aa: CASRGASSYNEQFF
cdr3_length: 16; d_call: NA; v_call: TRBV27; j_call: TRBJ1-5; clone_size: NA; cdr3_nt: TGTGCCAGCAGTGGAGGGGTCAGGGAGGGAATAAGGACCCAGCATTTT; cdr3_aa: CASSGGVREGIRTQHF
cdr3_length: 15; d_call: NA; v_call: TRBV12-3/TRBV12-4; j_call: TRBJ2-1; clone_size: few; cdr3_nt: TGTGCCAGCAGTCGACATCAGGACGCAAACAATGAGCAGTTCTTC; cdr3_aa: CASSRHQDANNEQFF
cdr3_length: 14; d_call: TRBD1; v_call: TRBV6-1; j_call: TRBJ1-3; clone_size: many; cdr3_nt: TGTGCCAGCATTCTAGGGGGCTACGGAAACACCATATATTTT; cdr3_aa: CASILGGYGNTIYF
cdr3_length: 16; d_call: TRBD1; v_call: TRBV28; j_call: TRBJ2-7; clone_size: many; cdr3_nt: TGTGCCAGCAGTCCCCCACGGACAGGGGGTAACTACGAGCAGTACTTC; cdr3_aa: CASSPPRTGGNYEQYF
cdr3_length: 13; d_call: NA; v_call: TRBV20-1; j_call: TRBJ2-7; clone_size: many; cdr3_nt: TGCAGTGCCAATCCAGGGTATCAGTACGAGCAGTACTTC; cdr3_aa: CSANPGYQYEQYF
cdr3_length: 16; d_call: NA; v_call: TRBV3-1; j_call: TRBJ1-5; clone_size: few; cdr3_nt: TGTGCCAGCAGCCAAGGCCCCGGGGGAAACAATCAGCCCCAGCATTTT; cdr3_aa: CASSQGPGGNNQPQHF
cdr3_length: 16; d_call: TRBD2; v_call: TRBV20-1; j_call: TRBJ2-1; clone_size: many; cdr3_nt: TGCAGTGCTACCGACCCAAGCGGGAGGGCCGTTCATGAGCAGTTCTTC; cdr3_aa: CSATDPSGRAVHEQFF
cdr3_length: 18; d_call: TRBD1; v_call: TRBV6-1; j_call: TRBJ1-5; clone_size: many; cdr3_nt: TGTGCCAGCAGTGAAGAAAGGGACAGTCTTTGGAGCAATCAGCCCCAGCATTTT; cdr3_aa: CASSEERDSLWSNQPQHF
cdr3_length: 17; d_call: NA; v_call: TRBV12-5; j_call: TRBJ1-5; clone_size: few; cdr3_nt: TGTGCTAGTGGTTTGATTGTCTCGGGGGACGCGCCTCTGGACCAGCATTTT; cdr3_aa: CASGLIVSGDAPLDQHF
cdr3_length: 16; d_call: TRBD1; v_call: TRBV4-1; j_call: TRBJ2-7; clone_size: many; cdr3_nt: TGCGCCAGCAGCCATCGGACGGGGACAGGTACCTACGAGCAGTACTTC; cdr3_aa: CASSHRTGTGTYEQYF
cdr3_length: 15; d_call: TRBD2; v_call: TRBV27; j_call: TRBJ2-1; clone_size: many; cdr3_nt: TGTGCCAGCAGTTTAGCGGGAGGGATTGGCAATGAGCAGTTCTTC; cdr3_aa: CASSLAGGIGNEQFF
cdr3_length: 17; d_call: NA; v_call: TRBV9; j_call: TRBJ1-4; clone_size: NA; cdr3_nt: TGTGCCAGCAGCGTAGGAGTTGGGGACGGAAGTAATGAAAAACTGTTTTTT; cdr3_aa: CASSVGVGDGSNEKLFF
cdr3_length: 12; d_call: NA; v_call: TRBV7-9; j_call: TRBJ1-2; clone_size: many; cdr3_nt: TGTGCCAGCAGCCCCCGGCCCTACGGCTACACCTTC; cdr3_aa: CASSPRPYGYTF
cdr3_length: 13; d_call: NA; v_call: TRBV7-3; j_call: TRBJ1-1; clone_size: many; cdr3_nt: TGTGCCAGCAGTCTAACACGGTACACTGAAGCTTTCTTT; cdr3_aa: CASSLTRYTEAFF
cdr3_length: 16; d_call: TRBD2; v_call: TRBV5-4; j_call: TRBJ2-1; clone_size: many; cdr3_nt: TGTGCCAGCAGCACAGAGAGCGGGACGCTTACCAATGAGCAGTTCTTC; cdr3_aa: CASSTESGTLTNEQFF
cdr3_length: 17; d_call: NA; v_call: TRBV19; j_call: TRBJ1-5; clone_size: NA; cdr3_nt: TGTGCCAGTTCCACCGGGACACCACTACGCAACAATCAGCCCCAGCATTTT; cdr3_aa: CASSTGTPLRNNQPQHF
cdr3_length: 14; d_call: NA; v_call: TRBV20-1; j_call: TRBJ2-1; clone_size: few; cdr3_nt: TGCAGTGCGAGGACTGAGGTCTCCTACAATGAGCAGTTCTTC; cdr3_aa: CSARTEVSYNEQFF
cdr3_length: 15; d_call: TRBD2; v_call: TRBV6-5; j_call: TRBJ2-1; clone_size: NA; cdr3_nt: TGTGCCAGCAGTTACCGGAGCGGGAGGGTCTATGAGCAGTTCTTC; cdr3_aa: CASSYRSGRVYEQFF
cdr3_length: 14; d_call: NA; v_call: TRBV15; j_call: TRBJ2-3; clone_size: NA; cdr3_nt: TGTGCCACCAGCAGAGGCAGGGTTGAGGATACGCAGTATTTT; cdr3_aa: CATSRGRVEDTQYF
cdr3_length: 14; d_call: NA; v_call: TRBV6-1; j_call: TRBJ1-2; clone_size: many; cdr3_nt: TGTGCCAGCAGTTCCGGGGGCTCCAACTATGGCTACACCTTC; cdr3_aa: CASSSGGSNYGYTF
cdr3_length: 13; d_call: NA; v_call: TRBV30; j_call: TRBJ1-3; clone_size: many; cdr3_nt: TGTGCCTGGAGTGTACTGTCCGGAAACACCATATATTTT; cdr3_aa: CAWSVLSGNTIYF
cdr3_length: 13; d_call: NA; v_call: TRBV12-3/TRBV12-4; j_call: TRBJ1-2; clone_size: many; cdr3_nt: TGTGCCAGCAGCTCGGACGACAGTTATGGCTACACCTTC; cdr3_aa: CASSSDDSYGYTF
cdr3_length: 13; d_call: TRBD1; v_call: TRBV30; j_call: TRBJ1-6; clone_size: NA; cdr3_nt: TGTGCCTTGGTACAGGGGCTCCTTTCACCCCTCCACTTT; cdr3_aa: CALVQGLLSPLHF
cdr3_length: 14; d_call: NA; v_call: TRBV29-1; j_call: TRBJ1-1; clone_size: NA; cdr3_nt: TGCAGCGTTGAAGCAAAGGGGGTGAACACTGAAGCTTTCTTT; cdr3_aa: CSVEAKGVNTEAFF
cdr3_length: 14; d_call: TRBD1; v_call: TRBV20-1; j_call: TRBJ1-5; clone_size: NA; cdr3_nt: TGCAGTGCTAGAGGCGACAGGGGGAATCAGCCCCAGCATTTT; cdr3_aa: CSARGDRGNQPQHF
cdr3_length: 19; d_call: TRBD1; v_call: TRBV12-3/TRBV12-4; j_call: TRBJ1-6; clone_size: NA; cdr3_nt: TGTGCCAGCAGTTCCGGGGATTCGGGACAGGGGGATACGAGCTCACCCCTCCACTTT; cdr3_aa: CASSSGDSGQGDTSSPLHF